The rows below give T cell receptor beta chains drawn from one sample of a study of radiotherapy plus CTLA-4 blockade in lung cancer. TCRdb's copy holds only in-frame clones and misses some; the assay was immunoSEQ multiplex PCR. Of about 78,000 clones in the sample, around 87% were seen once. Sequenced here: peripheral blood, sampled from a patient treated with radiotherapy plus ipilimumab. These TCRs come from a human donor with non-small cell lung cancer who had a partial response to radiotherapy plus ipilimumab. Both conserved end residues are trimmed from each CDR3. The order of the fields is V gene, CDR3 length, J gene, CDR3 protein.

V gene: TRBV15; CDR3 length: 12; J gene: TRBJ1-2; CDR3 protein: ATSSNWGQRGYT
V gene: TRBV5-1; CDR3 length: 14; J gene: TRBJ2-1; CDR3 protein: ASRVRDITSYNEQF
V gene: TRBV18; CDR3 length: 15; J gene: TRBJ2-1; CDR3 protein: ASSPRLAGLSDNEQF
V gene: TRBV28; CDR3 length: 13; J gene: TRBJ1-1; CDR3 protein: ASSIPGQRVTEAF
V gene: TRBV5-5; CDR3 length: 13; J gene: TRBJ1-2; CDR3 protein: ASSNLRGSDYGYT
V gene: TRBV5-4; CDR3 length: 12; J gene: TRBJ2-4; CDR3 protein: ASSPGGFGNIQY
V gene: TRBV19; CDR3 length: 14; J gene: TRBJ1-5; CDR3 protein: ASSREGGASNQPQH
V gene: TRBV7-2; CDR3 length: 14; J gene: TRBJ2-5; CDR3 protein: ASSLGGGVRGETQY
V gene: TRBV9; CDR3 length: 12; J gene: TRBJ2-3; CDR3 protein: ASELAPSTDTQY
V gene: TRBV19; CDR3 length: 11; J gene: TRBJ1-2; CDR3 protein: ASSIGANYGYT
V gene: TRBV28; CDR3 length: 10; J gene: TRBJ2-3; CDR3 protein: ASSQMFDTQY
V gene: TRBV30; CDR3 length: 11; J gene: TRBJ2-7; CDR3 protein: ACQPRSYYEQY
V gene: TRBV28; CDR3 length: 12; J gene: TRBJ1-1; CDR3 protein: ASSPPTRNTEAF
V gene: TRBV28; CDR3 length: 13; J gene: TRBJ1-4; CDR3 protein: ASSLSGATNEKLF
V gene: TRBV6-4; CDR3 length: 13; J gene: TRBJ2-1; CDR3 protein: ASSDEFGGRGEQF
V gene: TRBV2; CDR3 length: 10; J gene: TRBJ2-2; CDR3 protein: ANLRNTGELF
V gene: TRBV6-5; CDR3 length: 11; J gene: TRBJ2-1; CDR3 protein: ASSYLPGAEQF
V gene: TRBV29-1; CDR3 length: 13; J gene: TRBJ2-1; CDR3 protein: SVVPDSVPGNEQF
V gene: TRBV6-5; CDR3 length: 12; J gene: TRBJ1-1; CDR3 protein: ASRFHGEGAEAF
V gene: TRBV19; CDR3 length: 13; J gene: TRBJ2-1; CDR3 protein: ASSIVSPLDNEQF
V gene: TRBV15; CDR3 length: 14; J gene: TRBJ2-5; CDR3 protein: ATSRVPRTDRETQY
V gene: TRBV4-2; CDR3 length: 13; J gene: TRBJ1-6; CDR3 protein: ASSQETGGNSPLH
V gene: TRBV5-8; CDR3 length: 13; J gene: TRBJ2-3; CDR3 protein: ASSSGQSSTDTQY
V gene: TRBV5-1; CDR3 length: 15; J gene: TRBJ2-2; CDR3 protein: ASSSLMRGTNTGELF
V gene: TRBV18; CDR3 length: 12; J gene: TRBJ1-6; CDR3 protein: ASSQGQDDSPLH